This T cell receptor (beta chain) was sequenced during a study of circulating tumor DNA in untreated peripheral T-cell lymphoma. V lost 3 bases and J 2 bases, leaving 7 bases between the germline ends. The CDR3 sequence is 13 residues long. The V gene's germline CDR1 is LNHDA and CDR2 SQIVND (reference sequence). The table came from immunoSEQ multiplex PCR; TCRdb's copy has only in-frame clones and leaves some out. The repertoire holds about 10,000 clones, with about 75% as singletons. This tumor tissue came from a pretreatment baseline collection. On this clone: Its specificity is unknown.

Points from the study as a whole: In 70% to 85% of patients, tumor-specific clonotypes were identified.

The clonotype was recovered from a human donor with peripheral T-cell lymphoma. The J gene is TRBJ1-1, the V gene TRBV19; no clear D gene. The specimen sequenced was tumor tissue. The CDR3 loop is CASSIGSNTEAFF. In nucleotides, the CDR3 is TGTGCCAGTAGTATTGGATCAAACACTGAAGCTTTCTTT.